The rows below give T cell receptor beta chains drawn from one sample of a study of neurological immune-mediated disorders. Each CDR3 protein is one row after TCRdb ran MiXCR on the 5' RACE reads. Found here are 35,000 or so distinct CDR3 sequences, about 9.3% of them singletons; the top ten hold approximately 6.9%. Sequenced sample: PBMCs. The receptors stem from a woman between 25 and 40 years old with HTLV-1-associated myelopathy (HAM/TSP). Each CDR3 is given with its conserved first and last residue. A D gene is named only where the DNA matches it firmly. Expanded clones are given a class, and other clones once, few, many or no size at all.

j_call v_call clone_size d_call cdr3_nt cdr3_aa
TRBJ2-1 TRBV9 many . TGTGCCAGCAGCGTAGCAATAGTGGGGGATGAGCAGTTCTTC CASSVAIVGDEQFF
TRBJ2-7 TRBV12-3/TRBV12-4 many TRBD2 TGTGCCAGCAGTTTAATTCCCCTAGCGGGGTCTCCCTACGAGCAGTACTTC CASSLIPLAGSPYEQYF
TRBJ1-1 TRBV6-5 many . TGTGCCAGCAGTTACGCGACGCACACTGAAGCTTTCTTT CASSYATHTEAFF
TRBJ1-5 TRBV20-1 many TRBD1 TGCAGTGCCTCGAGGGACAGGACTAATCAGCCCCAGCATTTT CSASRDRTNQPQHF
TRBJ2-3 TRBV20-1 medium-sized . TGCAGTGCCCCTAAGGGGGGCAACACAGATACGCAGTATTTT CSAPKGGNTDTQYF
TRBJ1-6 TRBV7-3 many TRBD1 TGTGCCAGCAGCTCCCTCGACAGGGGGAGTTCACCCCTCCACTTT CASSSLDRGSSPLHF
TRBJ2-3 TRBV20-1 few . TGCAGTGCCGCTACCGTCCTAGTTACGGGCCCGGGGACGCAGTATTTT CSAATVLVTGPGTQYF
TRBJ1-1 TRBV20-1 many . TGCAGTGCTAAATTAGCAGGACCGAACACTGAAGCTTTCTTT CSAKLAGPNTEAFF
TRBJ2-5 TRBV5-5 many TRBD2 TGTGCCAGCAGCCTAGCGGGGAACCTACAAGAGACCCAGTACTTC CASSLAGNLQETQYF
TRBJ1-2 TRBV6-5 many . TGTGCCAGCAGCCTCGGTGGCTCTGGCTACACCTTC CASSLGGSGYTF
TRBJ1-1 TRBV7-9 many . TGTGCCAGCAGCTCTCGGGGGGGGGTCTCGGGGACTGAAGCTTTCTTT CASSSRGGVSGTEAFF
TRBJ2-2 TRBV6-6 many TRBD1 TGTGCCAGCAGTTTACAGGGGGCTACCGGGGAGCTGTTTTTT CASSLQGATGELFF
TRBJ2-2 TRBV7-2 . TRBD1 TGTGCCAGACAGGGGGCCGGGGAGCTGTTTTTT CARQGAGELFF
TRBJ1-1 TRBV7-9 many . TGTGCCAGCAGCTCACAGGGTGTTGGCACTGAAGCTTTCTTT CASSSQGVGTEAFF
TRBJ1-1 TRBV10-3 medium-sized . TGTGCCATCCGTAGGGACATGAACACTGAAGCTTTCTTT CAIRRDMNTEAFF
TRBJ2-3 TRBV5-1 many . TGCGCCAGCAGCTCGACTAGTGATACGCAGTATTTT CASSSTSDTQYF
TRBJ2-1 TRBV12-3/TRBV12-4 few . TGTGCCAGCAGTTTTAAGGGGGGCTTGGAGTTCTTC CASSFKGGLEFF
TRBJ2-3 TRBV5-5 many . TGTGCCAGCAGCTTGGTTCAGGGTTATCCAGATACGCAGTATTTT CASSLVQGYPDTQYF
TRBJ1-2 TRBV15 many TRBD1 TGTGCCACCAGCCCGGGACAGAACTATGGCTACACCTTC CATSPGQNYGYTF
TRBJ2-3 TRBV27 many . TGTGCCAGCAGTTTCTGGCAAAAGACAGATACGCAGTATTTT CASSFWQKTDTQYF